This TCR beta chain was documented in a study of T cells in Graves' hyperthyroidism and ophthalmopathy. Overall study findings and caveats: Also found in blood were most expanded thyroid clonotypes above 0.001. It was a median about 7.1 months before onset that the model predicted ophthalmopathy.

The CDR3 spans 17 residues. Looked up from germline, CDR1 is ENHRY and CDR2 is SYGVKD. V was cut by 3 bases and J by 1 base, with 18 bases left in between. There are many counts of this clonotype. Its target is unknown. Uncontrolled infection, other autoimmune disease, pregnancy or lactation disqualified patients from enrolment. Amplified TCR beta CDR3 regions came from RNA transcripts. Initially, a first-round RT-PCR of the TCR CDR3 employed the HTBI primer set. TCRdb reprocessed the multiplex PCR reads with MiXCR, giving one entry per CDR3 protein. The sample holds about 570,000 distinct CDR3 sequences, 46% seen once.

This TCR came from an adult woman with Graves' disease, either hyperthyroidism or ophthalmopathy (not recorded which). The chain is built from TRBV10-3 and TRBJ2-5, with a tentative D call TRBD2 (6 bases). The sequenced material came from peripheral blood or thyroid tissue (not recorded which). DNA for the CDR3: TGTGCCATCAGTGATGACGGGGGTAGCGGAGTCCAAGAGACCCAGTACTTC. Its protein product is CAISDDGGSGVQETQYF.